This T cell receptor (beta chain) came from a study of OX40 agonist ivuxolimab in advanced cancers. CDR1 and CDR2 from the germline V gene are MNHNY and SVGAGI (reference sequence). V lost 6 bases and J 0 bases, leaving 11 bases between the germline ends. CDR3 size: 14 residues. Sequencing was performed with immunoSEQ multiplex PCR; in TCRdb, only in-frame clones are kept and a portion is missing. This sample carries tens of thousands of clones, over 75% of them seen once, and the ten largest clones take 5%. The chain employs TRBV6-6 and TRBJ1-1; a possible D gene is TRBD1 (5 bases). This receptor was identified in an adult with an advanced solid tumor such as melanoma, head and neck, liver or kidney cancer. The sample consisted of CD4+ or CD8+ T cells sorted from blood, taken in a trial of the OX40 agonist ivuxolimab. The CDR3 DNA reads TGTGCCAGCAGCCTTGACAGAGTGAACACTGAAGCTTTCTTT. Amino acids: CASSLDRVNTEAFF.